These 6 T cell receptor beta chains were sequenced from one sample in a study of blood T cell repertoires in COVID-19. The table came from immunoSEQ multiplex PCR; TCRdb's copy has only in-frame clones and leaves some out. This repertoire shows roughly 250,000 clones, more than 70% found once; its top ten account for 0.99%. The material sequenced was peripheral blood. The source of these receptors is a woman aged 40 to 50 who had recovered from COVID-19.

This chain uses TRBV7-8 with TRBJ2-1, with 11 bases that match TRBD2. Germline assignment: CDR1 SGHVS and CDR2 FQNEAQ. The ends lost 5 bases at V and 7 bases at J; junction bases unmatched: 13. The CDR3 loop spans 17 amino acids. The CDR3 DNA follows: TGTGCCAGCAGCCCCTCGGGGGGGACTAGCGGCCGAAATGAGCAGTTCTTC. The encoded protein is CASSPSGGTSGRNEQFF.

The chain uses TRBV4-1 and TRBJ1-4; a weak D match, TRBD1 (6 bases). Germline values: CDR1 MGHRA, CDR2 YSYEKL. The CDR3 is made up of 16 amino acids. V lost 0 bases and J lost 7, with 15 bases in between. CDR3: CASSQDGGGGGEKLFF. The CDR3 nucleotides read TGCGCCAGCAGCCAAGATGGCGGGGGCGGTGGTGAAAAACTGTTTTTT.

The chain is built from TRBV18 and TRBJ1-1, with a tentative D call TRBD1 (5 bases). V shed 1 base and J shed 5 bases, with 11 bases lying between them. Per germline, CDR1 KGHSH and CDR2 LQKENI. The CDR3 has 14 amino acids. CDR3 loop: CASSPQQVGTEAFF. CDR3 nucleotides: TGTGCCAGCTCACCACAACAGGTGGGTACTGAAGCTTTCTTT.

The chain uses TRBV30 and TRBJ1-1, with a tentative D call TRBD1 (5 bases). Germline-derived CDR1 and CDR2 are GTSNPN and SVGIG (reference sequence). The germline V and J ends were trimmed by 4 bases and 0 bases, with 12 bases remaining between them. This CDR3 is built from 14 residues. In DNA form, the CDR3 reads TGTGCCTGGAAGTTGTGGGGCGTGAACACTGAAGCTTTCTTT. Translation gives CAWKLWGVNTEAFF.

This chain connects TRBV11-1 to TRBJ1-5; D gene ambiguous. CDR1 SGHAT and CDR2 FQDESV come from the germline V gene (reference sequence). There are 15 residues in the CDR3. The germline V and J ends were trimmed by 5 bases and 5 bases, with 16 bases remaining between them. CDR3 in amino acids: CASSPSGQADQPQHF. CDR3 in DNA: TGTGCCAGCAGCCCCAGTGGGCAGGCCGATCAGCCCCAGCATTTT.

The chain has TRBV3-1 (or the pseudogene TRBV3-2) and TRBJ1-3; 8 nucleotides align to TRBD1. The CDR3 contains 13 residues. Unmatched junction bases numbered 5, after V lost 4 bases and J lost 9 bases. CDR1 is LGHDT and CDR2 is YNNKEL in the germline V gene (reference sequence). The CDR3 DNA is TGTGCCAGCAGCCGGACAGGGACCAGCACCATATATTTT. It yields the protein CASSRTGTSTIYF.